The 25 T cell receptor beta chains in this list originate from one sample, sequenced in a study of T cell responses to AZD1222 COVID-19 vaccine. Profiled with immunoSEQ multiplex PCR; TCRdb holds only in-frame clones, not every one. This table holds more than 100,000 clones, 85% to 95% found once. The source material was peripheral blood, sampled 28 days after the second AZD1222 dose. These receptors all come from an adult who received the AZD1222 COVID-19 vaccine.

This clone has just one count. The chain joins TRBV30 to TRBJ1-1, with D perhaps matching TRBD1 (5 bases). The CDR3 spans 13 residues. V lost 8 bases and J lost 1, with 14 bases in between. The germline gives CDR1 GTSNPN, CDR2 SVGIG (reference sequence). The CDR3 DNA reads as TGTGCCGCAACAGGTCCCCGGAACACTGAAGCTTTCTTT. Its translation is CAATGPRNTEAFF.

The chain links TRBV5-8 to TRBJ2-2; 7 bases match TRBD1. The CDR3 has 15 residues. V lost 4 bases, J lost 3 bases, and 6 bases stayed unmatched. CDR1 is SGHTS and CDR2 is YDEGEE in the germline V gene. In nucleotides, the CDR3 is TGTGCCAGCAGCCCCACAGGGGACCACACCGGGGAGCTGTTTTTT. Protein: CASSPTGDHTGELFF.

This clone was detected only once. V and J are TRBV12-3 or TRBV12-4 and TRBJ1-1, with D unclear. V was cut by 6 bases and J by 7 bases, with 12 bases left in between. The CDR3 contains 12 residues. The CDR3 DNA sequence: TGTGCCAGCAGAGCTGGGAAGATTGAAGCTTTCTTT. Protein product: CASRAGKIEAFF.

The chain recombines TRBV7-6 with TRBJ2-5, with D uncertain. Trimming took 5 bases from V and 2 from J, leaving 9 bases between them. The V gene's germline CDR1 is SGHVS and CDR2 FNYEAQ. The CDR3 is 13 amino acids. CDR3 sequence reads: CASSPNMQETQYF. As DNA, the CDR3 is TGTGCCAGCAGCCCCAATATGCAAGAGACCCAGTACTTC.

V usage is TRBV19 and J usage is TRBJ1-3; tentatively, D is TRBD1 (5 bases). Looked up from germline, CDR1 is LNHDA and CDR2 is SQIVND (reference sequence). The CDR3 spans 16 residues. V dropped 7 bases and J dropped 2 bases, with 18 bases sitting between them. The chain's CDR3 is CASTRNTGMTGNTIYF. The DNA of the CDR3 is TGTGCCAGTACCAGAAATACAGGAATGACTGGAAACACCATATATTTT.

The CDR3 DNA follows: TGTGCCAGCAGCCTCCAAGCCTTCGGGAGGGGGTCAGATACGCAGTATTTT. As protein: CASSLQAFGRGSDTQYF. V and J are TRBV3-1 (or the pseudogene TRBV3-2) and TRBJ2-3; 8 positions match TRBD2. Trimming removed 4 bases from V and 4 bases from J; junction bases left unmatched: 13. Germline CDR1 reads LGHDT; CDR2 reads YNNKEL (reference sequence). The CDR3 covers 17 residues.

The chain uses TRBV3-1 (or the pseudogene TRBV3-2) and TRBJ1-1; D not certain. Germline V gene data show CDR1 as LGHDT and CDR2 as YNNKEL (reference sequence). V was pared by 4 bases and J by 4 bases, with 10 bases between. The CDR3 has 13 residues. Written as DNA, the CDR3 is TGTGCCAGCAGCCCAATCAGGAGCACTGAAGCTTTCTTT. Residues: CASSPIRSTEAFF.

This clone was picked up one time. The V gene is TRBV3-1 (or the pseudogene TRBV3-2), the J gene TRBJ2-7; perhaps TRBD1 as D (5 bases). V lost 2 bases and J 2 bases, leaving 7 bases between the germline ends. CDR3 length: 13 amino acids. The germline V gene encodes CDR1 LGHDT and CDR2 YNNKEL (reference sequence). The CDR3 bases are TGTGCCAGCAGCCAAAGGGGCACCTACGAGCAGTACTTC. Residues: CASSQRGTYEQYF.

The genes are TRBV10-1 and TRBJ2-7; maybe TRBD1 (5 bases). The V end was cut by 10 bases, the J end by 0 bases, with 10 bases between. The V gene's germline CDR1 is WNHNN and CDR2 SYGVQD (reference sequence). There are 12 residues in the CDR3. Here the CDR3 reads CANPTASYEQYF. The CDR3 DNA is TGCGCCAACCCGACAGCCTCCTACGAGCAGTACTTC.

The chain links TRBV19 to TRBJ2-7, with D tentatively TRBD2 (6 bases). CDR3 length: 17 amino acids. Germline V lookup: CDR1 LNHDA, CDR2 SQIVND (reference sequence). The germline V and J ends were trimmed by 0 bases and 2 bases, with 17 bases remaining between them. The CDR3 is CASSIDLGVADPYEQYF. Written as DNA, the CDR3 is TGTGCCAGTAGTATAGATCTGGGGGTAGCGGATCCCTACGAGCAGTACTTC.

The chain carries TRBV7-7 and TRBJ2-1; TRBD2 is a possible D gene (5 bases). V was shortened by 0 bases and J by 4 bases, with 10 bases between the two germline ends. CDR1 and CDR2 (germline): SSHAT, FNYEAQ (reference sequence). The CDR3 length is 15 residues. The CDR3 DNA is TGTGCCAGCAGCTTAGCAAGCTCGGGGTACAATGAGCAGTTCTTC. It is translated as CASSLASSGYNEQFF.

CDR3 sequence reads: CASSFDRGSYTF. In nucleotides, the CDR3 is TGCGCCAGCAGCTTCGACAGGGGTAGCTACACCTTC. This chain joins TRBV5-1 and TRBJ1-2; 8 positions match TRBD1. CDR3 size: 12 residues. The V segment lost 2 bases and the J segment 9 bases; nucleotides outside the gene matches: 3. CDR1 is SGHRS and CDR2 is YFSETQ in the germline V gene.

This chain connects TRBV6-2 or TRBV6-3 to TRBJ2-3; 8 nucleotides align to TRBD2. There are 16 residues in the CDR3. CDR1 is MNHEY, CDR2 SVGEGT, per germline. V was clipped by 4 bases and J by 4 bases; unmatched bases: 10. The CDR3 here is CASSSEGLGAADTQYF. The DNA for the CDR3 is TGTGCCAGCAGTTCCGAGGGACTAGGGGCGGCAGATACGCAGTATTTT.

The rearrangement uses TRBV11-2 and TRBJ1-2; D gene unclear. The germline gives CDR1 SGHAT, CDR2 FQNNGV. Trimming removed 1 base at V and 4 bases at J, with 10 bases between. The CDR3 contains 14 residues. The CDR3 here is CASSLGLTRYGYTF. In DNA form, the CDR3 reads TGTGCCAGCAGCTTAGGATTGACGCGCTATGGCTACACCTTC. The entire variable domain, with the rest obtained from reference TRBV11-2 and TRBJ1-2, is as follows: EAGVAQSPRYKIIEKRQSVAFWCNPISGHATLYWYQQILGQGPKLLIQFQNNGVVDDSQLPKDRFSAERLKGVDSTLKIQPAKLEDSAVYLCASSLGLTRYGYTFGSGTRLTVV.

This clone was observed once. The chain combines TRBV18 with TRBJ2-1; D is perhaps TRBD2 (6 bases). Per the germline V gene, CDR1 is KGHSH and CDR2 is LQKENI. Trimming cost V 3 bases and J 9 bases, with 18 bases left between them. CDR3 length: 15 residues. The CDR3 DNA sequence: TGTGCCAGCTCACCCATTCCCGGGACTGGGACTGAGCAGTTCTTC. Translated, it gives CASSPIPGTGTEQFF. Full variable domain (missing parts from reference TRBV18 and TRBJ2-1): NAGVMQNPRHLVRRRGQEARLRCSPMKGHSHVYWYRQLPEEGLKFMVYLQKENIIDESGMPKERFSAEFPKEGPSILRIQQVVRGDSAAYFCASSPIPGTGTEQFFGPGTRLTVL.

This chain links TRBV23-1 with TRBJ2-4; 7 nucleotides match TRBD1. TRBV23-1 is an ORF, with its function uncertain. The CDR3 loop spans 16 amino acids. V shed 0 bases, J shed 2 bases, and the junction held 4 bases outside the gene matches. The chain's CDR3 is CASSQSNRGPKNIQYF. CDR3 nucleotide sequence: TGCGCCAGCAGTCAATCTAACAGGGGACCCAAAAACATTCAGTACTTC.

This chain joins TRBV27 and TRBJ1-2, with TRBD1 matching 10 bases. The V gene's germline CDR1 is MNHEY and CDR2 SMNVEV (reference sequence). CDR3 length: 13 residues. With V trimmed by 6 bases and J by 7 bases, 5 bases remained unmatched. The CDR3 DNA reads TGTGCCAGCAGCTGGGACAGGGGACGTGGCTACACCTTC. Its protein is CASSWDRGRGYTF.

In nucleotides, the CDR3 is TGTGCCAGCAGTGAACTTAGCGGCTACACCTTC. This encodes CASSELSGYTF. This sequence joins TRBV6-1 and TRBJ1-2; D is undetermined. Germline V gene data show CDR1 as MNHNS and CDR2 as SASEGT. With 2 bases removed from V and 8 bases from J, the gap between germline ends came to 6 bases. This CDR3 region has 11 residues.

This chain joins TRBV5-1 and TRBJ2-7; 9 nucleotides match TRBD2. Germline assignment: CDR1 SGHRS and CDR2 YFSETQ. V lost 0 bases and J lost 2; bases outside the gene matches: 3. The CDR3 has 15 amino acids. CDR3 nucleotide sequence: TGCGCCAGCAGCTTGGGTAGCGGGGGAGCCTACGAGCAGTACTTC. The encoded protein is CASSLGSGGAYEQYF.

The gene calls are TRBV12-1 and TRBJ1-1; TRBD1 is taken as the D call from the table, unchecked against the DNA. TRBV12-1 is tagged as a pseudogene. The CDR3 is 15 amino acids. Written as DNA, the CDR3 is TGTGCCAGCAGCTTTGGGGACAGGGCGAACACTGAAGCTTTCTTT. It translates to CASSFGDRANTEAFF.

Here the CDR3 reads CASGLGGHGTDTQYF. For the CDR3, the DNA is TGTGCTAGTGGTTTGGGGGGGCACGGCACAGATACGCAGTATTTT. The genes are TRBV12-5 and TRBJ2-3, with D perhaps matching TRBD1 (6 bases). Germline CDR1 LGHNT, CDR2 FRNRAP. Trimming removed 1 base at V and 1 base at J, with 9 bases between. This CDR3 is 15 amino acids long.

This chain connects TRBV7-3 to TRBJ2-7, with 7 bases matching TRBD2. The V gene's germline CDR1 is SGHTA and CDR2 FQGTGA. Trimming took 5 bases from V and 7 from J; bases not matched to a gene: 11. The CDR3 covers 14 residues. In DNA form, the CDR3 reads TGTGCCAGCAGCCGGGACTACGGAGGGCGGGAGCAGTACTTC. This codes for CASSRDYGGREQYF.

This clone appeared a single time. This rearrangement joins TRBV27 to TRBJ2-3; D remains unclear. V dropped 3 bases and J dropped 2 bases, with 6 bases sitting between them. The CDR3 length is 13 residues. Germline V gives CDR1 MNHEY, CDR2 SMNVEV (reference sequence). DNA for the CDR3: TGTGCCAGCAGTTTCGAGGACACAGATACGCAGTATTTT. Translated, it gives CASSFEDTDTQYF.

CDR3 DNA: TGTGCCAGCAGCGTATCACAGGGGGTCGGAGAGACCCAGTACTTC. Protein: CASSVSQGVGETQYF. This rearrangement joins TRBV9 to TRBJ2-5, with 8 bases fitting TRBD1. The CDR3 consists of 15 residues. Germline CDR1 reads SGDLS; CDR2 reads YYNGEE. The V gene end was trimmed by 1 base and the J gene end by 4 bases; junction bases not matched to a gene: 6.

This clone was seen a few times. The J gene is TRBJ1-6, the V gene TRBV4-3, with D possibly being TRBD1 (5 bases). V lost 0 bases to trimming and J lost 4 bases, with 7 bases between them. The CDR3 has 15 amino acids. The V gene's germline CDR1 is LGHNA and CDR2 YSLEER. The chain's CDR3 is CASSQEPGYNSPLHF. The CDR3 DNA reads as TGCGCCAGCAGCCAAGAACCAGGGTATAATTCACCCCTCCACTTT.